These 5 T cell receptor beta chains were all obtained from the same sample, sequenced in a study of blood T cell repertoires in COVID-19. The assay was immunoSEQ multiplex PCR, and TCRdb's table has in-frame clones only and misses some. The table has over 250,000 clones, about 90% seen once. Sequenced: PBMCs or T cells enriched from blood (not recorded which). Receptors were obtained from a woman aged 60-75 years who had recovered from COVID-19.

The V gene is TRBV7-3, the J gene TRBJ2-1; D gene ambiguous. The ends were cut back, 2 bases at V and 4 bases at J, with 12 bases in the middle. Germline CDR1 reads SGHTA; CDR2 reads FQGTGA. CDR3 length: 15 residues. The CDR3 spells CASSLSPASYNEQFF. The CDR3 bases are TGTGCCAGCAGCTTATCGCCAGCGTCTTACAATGAGCAGTTCTTC.

CDR3 in amino acids: CASSFAGDYGYTF. The CDR3 DNA reads as TGTGCCAGCAGCTTTGCAGGGGACTATGGCTACACCTTC. The V call is TRBV5-5, the J call TRBJ1-2; possibly TRBD1 for D (6 bases). CDR1 is SGHKS, CDR2 YYEKEE, per germline (reference sequence). The CDR3 spans 13 residues. Trimming took off 2 bases at V and 3 bases at J, with 8 bases between the two ends. The whole variable domain, filled in from reference TRBV5-5 and TRBJ1-2, reads DAGVTQSPTHLIKTRGQQVTLRCSPISGHKSVSWYQQVLGQGPQFIFQYYEKEERGRGNFPDRFSARQFPNYSSELNVNALLLGDSALYLCASSFAGDYGYTFGSGTRLTVV.

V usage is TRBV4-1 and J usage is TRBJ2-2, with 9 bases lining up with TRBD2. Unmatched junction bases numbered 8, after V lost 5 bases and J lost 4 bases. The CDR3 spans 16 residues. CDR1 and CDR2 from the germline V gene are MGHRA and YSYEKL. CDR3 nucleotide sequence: TGCGCCAGCAGCTACTTGGCGGGAGGGAGCACCGGGGAGCTGTTTTTT. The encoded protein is CASSYLAGGSTGELFF.

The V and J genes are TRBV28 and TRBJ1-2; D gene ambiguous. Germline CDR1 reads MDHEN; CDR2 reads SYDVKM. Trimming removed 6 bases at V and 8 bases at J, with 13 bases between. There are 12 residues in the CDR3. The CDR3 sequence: CASSRISWGYTF. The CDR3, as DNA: TGTGCCAGCAGCCGAATTAGCTGGGGCTACACCTTC.

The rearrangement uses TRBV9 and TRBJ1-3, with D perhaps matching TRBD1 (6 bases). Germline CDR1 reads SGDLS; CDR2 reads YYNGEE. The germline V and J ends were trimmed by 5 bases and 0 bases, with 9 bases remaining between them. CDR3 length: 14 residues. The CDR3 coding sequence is TGTGCCAGCAGAGGGACACCCTCTGGAAACACCATATATTTT. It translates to CASRGTPSGNTIYF.